One and the same sample provided the 6 T cell receptor beta chains below, sequenced in a study of T cells in Graves' hyperthyroidism and ophthalmopathy. Amplified TCR beta CDR3 regions came from RNA transcripts. Using the HTBI primer set, a first-round RT-PCR was run on the TCR CDR3. TCRdb itself ran the multiplex PCR reads through MiXCR, one entry per CDR3 protein. The sample records approximately 330,000 distinct CDR3 sequences, about 21% being singletons. Sequencing was carried out using blood. These receptor sequences come from a woman aged 50 to 60 with Graves' hyperthyroidism.

The V and J genes are TRBV12-3 or TRBV12-4 and TRBJ1-2; D is unresolved. The CDR3 contains 12 residues. V dropped 5 bases and J dropped 4 bases, with 8 bases sitting between them. The CDR3 is CASSRHLYGYTF. As DNA, the CDR3 is TGTGCCAGCAGTAGACACCTCTATGGCTACACCTTC.

This clonotype was recorded at least ten times. This chain links TRBV7-8 with TRBJ2-7; no firm D call. Looked up from germline, CDR1 is SGHVS and CDR2 is FQNEAQ. The CDR3 loop spans 15 amino acids. V lost 5 bases, J lost 0 bases, and 14 bases lay in between. The CDR3 here is CASSNRDKVSYEQYF. The CDR3 nucleotides read TGTGCCAGCAGCAACAGAGACAAAGTCTCCTACGAGCAGTACTTC.

This clonotype was observed many times. The chain carries TRBV5-1 and TRBJ2-7; D might be TRBD1 (6 bases). V lost 5 bases to trimming and J lost 0 bases, with 21 bases between them. This CDR3 region has 17 residues. CDR1 and CDR2 from the germline V gene are SGHRS and YFSETQ. DNA for the CDR3: TGCGCCAGCAGTTACCTATACCGGGACACGAGCTCCTACGAGCAGTACTTC. It yields the protein CASSYLYRDTSSYEQYF.

This clonotype was counted between two and nine times. This chain joins TRBV4-1 and TRBJ2-7, with 9 positions matching TRBD1. This CDR3 has 19 residues. The junction had 17 bases not matched to a gene; V was cut back by 3 bases and J by 2 bases. Germline V gives CDR1 MGHRA, CDR2 YSYEKL. The CDR3: CASSHLSLGGTGPTYEQYF. For the CDR3, the DNA is TGCGCCAGCAGCCATCTATCACTAGGGGGGACAGGGCCTACCTACGAGCAGTACTTC.

This chain connects TRBV28 to TRBJ2-7, with 11 bases fitting TRBD1. The trim removed 7 bases at V and 0 bases at J, leaving 14 bases unmatched. The germline gives CDR1 MDHEN, CDR2 SYDVKM. The CDR3 sequence is 18 residues long. CDR3 DNA sequence: TGTGCCAGCAACCCGGGGACAGGGGGATGGAGGGGCTCCTACGAGCAGTACTTC. Its translation is CASNPGTGGWRGSYEQYF. Filled out from reference TRBV28 and TRBJ2-7, the complete variable domain reads DVKVTQSSRYLVKRTGEKVFLECVQDMDHENMFWYRQDPGLGLRLIYFSYDVKMKEKGDIPEGYSVSREKKERFSLILESASTNQTSMYLCASNPGTGGWRGSYEQYFGPGTRLTVT.

At least ten counts were recorded for this clonotype. This rearrangement joins TRBV6-1 to TRBJ1-6, with D maybe TRBD1 (5 bases). The CDR3 sequence is 14 residues long. Germline values: CDR1 MNHNS, CDR2 SASEGT. Deletions cut 5 bases from V and 9 bases from J, with 14 bases between. This CDR3 is CASSQTGAISPLHF. The CDR3 DNA is TGTGCCAGCAGTCAGACCGGGGCCATTTCACCCCTCCACTTT.